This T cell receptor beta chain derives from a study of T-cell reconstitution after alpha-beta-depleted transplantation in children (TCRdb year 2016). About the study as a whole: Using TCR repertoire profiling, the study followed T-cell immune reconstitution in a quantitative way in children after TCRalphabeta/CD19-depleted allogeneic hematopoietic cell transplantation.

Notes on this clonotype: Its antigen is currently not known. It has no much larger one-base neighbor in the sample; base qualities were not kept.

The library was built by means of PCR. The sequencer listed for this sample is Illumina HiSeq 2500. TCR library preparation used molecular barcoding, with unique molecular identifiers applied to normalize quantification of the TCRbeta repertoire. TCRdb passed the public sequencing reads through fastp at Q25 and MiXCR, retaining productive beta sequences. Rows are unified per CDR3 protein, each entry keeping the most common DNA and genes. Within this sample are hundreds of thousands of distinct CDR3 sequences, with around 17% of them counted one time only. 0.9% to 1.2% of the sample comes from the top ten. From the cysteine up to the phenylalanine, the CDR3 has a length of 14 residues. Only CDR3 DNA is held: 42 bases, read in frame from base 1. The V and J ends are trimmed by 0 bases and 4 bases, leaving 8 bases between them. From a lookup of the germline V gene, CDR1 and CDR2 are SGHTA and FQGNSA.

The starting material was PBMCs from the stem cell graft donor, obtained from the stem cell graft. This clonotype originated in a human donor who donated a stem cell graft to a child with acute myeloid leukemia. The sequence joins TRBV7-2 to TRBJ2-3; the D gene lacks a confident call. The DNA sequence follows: TGTGCCAGCAGCTTAGCGGGGTTGTCAGATACGCAGTATTTT. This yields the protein CASSLAGLSDTQYF. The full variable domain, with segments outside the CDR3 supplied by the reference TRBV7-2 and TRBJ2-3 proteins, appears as GAGVSQSPSNKVTEKGKDVELRCDPISGHTALYWYRQSLGQGLEFLIYFQGNSAPDKSGLPSDRFSAERTGGSVSTLTIQRTQQEDSAVYLCASSLAGLSDTQYFGPGTRLTVL.